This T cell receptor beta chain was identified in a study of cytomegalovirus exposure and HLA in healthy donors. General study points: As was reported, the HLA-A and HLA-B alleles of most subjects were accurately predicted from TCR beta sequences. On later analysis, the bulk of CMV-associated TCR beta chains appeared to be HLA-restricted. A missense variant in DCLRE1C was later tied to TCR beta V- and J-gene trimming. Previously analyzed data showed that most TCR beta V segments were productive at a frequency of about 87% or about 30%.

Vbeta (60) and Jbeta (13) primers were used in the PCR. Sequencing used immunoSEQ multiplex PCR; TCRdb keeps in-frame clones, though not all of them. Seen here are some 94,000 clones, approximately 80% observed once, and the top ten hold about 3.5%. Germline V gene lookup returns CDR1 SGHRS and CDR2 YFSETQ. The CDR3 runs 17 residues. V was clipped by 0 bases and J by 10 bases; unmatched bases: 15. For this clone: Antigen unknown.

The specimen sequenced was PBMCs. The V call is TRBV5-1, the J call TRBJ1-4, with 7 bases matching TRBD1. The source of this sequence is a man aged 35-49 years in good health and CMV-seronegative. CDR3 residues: CASSLGSVRDRVAKLFF. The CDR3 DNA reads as TGCGCCAGCAGCTTGGGGTCTGTTCGCGACAGGGTCGCAAAACTGTTTTTT.